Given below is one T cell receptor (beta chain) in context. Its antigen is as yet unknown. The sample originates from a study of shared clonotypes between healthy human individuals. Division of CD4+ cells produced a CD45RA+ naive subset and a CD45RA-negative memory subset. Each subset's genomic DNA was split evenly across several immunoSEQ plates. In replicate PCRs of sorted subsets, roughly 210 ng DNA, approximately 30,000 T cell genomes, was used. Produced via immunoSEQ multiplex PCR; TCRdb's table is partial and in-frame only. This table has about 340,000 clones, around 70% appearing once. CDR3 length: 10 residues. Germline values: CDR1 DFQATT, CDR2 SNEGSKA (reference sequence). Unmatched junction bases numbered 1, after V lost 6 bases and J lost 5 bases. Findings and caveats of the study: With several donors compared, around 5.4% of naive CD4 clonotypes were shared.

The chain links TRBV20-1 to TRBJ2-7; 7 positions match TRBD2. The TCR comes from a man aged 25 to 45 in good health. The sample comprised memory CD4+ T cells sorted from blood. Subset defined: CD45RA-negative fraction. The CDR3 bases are TGCAGTGCCCTAGCGGACGAGCAGTACTTC. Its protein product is CSALADEQYF.